A single sample gave rise to the 28 T cell receptor beta chains below, sequenced in a study of T cells in Graves' hyperthyroidism and ophthalmopathy. From RNA transcripts, TCR beta CDR3 regions were amplified. A first-round RT-PCR of the TCR CDR3 used the HTBI primer set. MiXCR, run by TCRdb on the multiplex PCR reads, gives a single entry per CDR3 protein. Counted here are 640,000 or so distinct CDR3 sequences, 14% to 15% occurring once; the ten biggest clones make up approximately 4.3%. Sequences were obtained from blood. Every receptor here comes from a woman in her thirties or forties with Graves' ophthalmopathy.

This clonotype was recorded many times. The rearrangement uses TRBV6-1 and TRBJ2-7, with TRBD1 matching 7 bases. Germline assignment: CDR1 MNHNS and CDR2 SASEGT. This CDR3 region has 14 residues. V lost 6 bases to trimming and J lost 4 bases; unmatched junction nucleotides: 9. The CDR3 DNA follows: TGTGCCAGCAGAGCTAAAAGACAGGGATACGAGCAGTACTTC. It yields the protein CASRAKRQGYEQYF.

V is TRBV20-1 and J is TRBJ2-7, with D possibly matching TRBD1 (7 bases). Trimming pared 3 bases from V and 3 bases from J, leaving 33 bases between. The CDR3 has 20 amino acids. Germline V gene sequence: CDR1 DFQATT, CDR2 SNEGSKA (reference sequence). In DNA form, the CDR3 reads TGCAGTGCTAGTAAATTGGGGCTGGACAGGCAGAAGAGACTAGACTACGAGCAGTACTTC. This gives the protein CSASKLGLDRQKRLDYEQYF.

In its sample, this clonotype was seen many times. The chain carries TRBV12-3 or TRBV12-4 and TRBJ2-5; 15 positions agree with TRBD2. With V trimmed by 5 bases and J by 5 bases, 12 bases remained unmatched. The CDR3 covers 18 residues. The CDR3 reads CASSPIPGLAGGRETQYF. The CDR3 DNA reads TGTGCCAGCAGTCCCATCCCGGGACTAGCGGGAGGAAGGGAGACCCAGTACTTC.

This clonotype has more than one count but fewer than ten. This rearrangement joins TRBV5-1 to TRBJ2-5; 9 bases match TRBD2. The CDR3 loop spans 15 amino acids. Germline-derived CDR1 and CDR2 are SGHRS and YFSETQ. V lost 5 bases and J lost 5; bases outside the gene matches: 10. CDR3 nucleotide sequence: TGCGCCAGCAGTAAGGGGCTAGCGGGGTCGGAGACCCAGTACTTC. Residues: CASSKGLAGSETQYF.

This clonotype was observed many times. The chain couples TRBV28 to TRBJ2-7, with no clear D. From germline, CDR1 is MDHEN and CDR2 SYDVKM. CDR3 length: 13 residues. The V and J ends lost 2 bases and 7 bases respectively, with 12 bases between them. CDR3 residues: CASSLGRETEQYF. CDR3 DNA: TGTGCCAGCAGTTTAGGCCGTGAGACGGAGCAGTACTTC.

This clonotype has ten or more counts. V and J are TRBV6-2 or TRBV6-3 and TRBJ2-7; D possibly matches TRBD1 or TRBD2 (7 bases each). Germline V gene sequence: CDR1 MNHEY, CDR2 SVGEGT. The CDR3 sequence is 11 residues long. V was trimmed by 7 bases and J by 9 bases, leaving 13 bases between them. The CDR3 DNA reads as TGTGCCAGCACCGACAGGGAGGGGCAGTACTTC. Translation gives CASTDREGQYF.

This clonotype was observed many times. This chain connects TRBV5-1 to TRBJ2-5; 12 bases are shared with TRBD2. Losses at the gene ends were 1 base for V and 5 bases for J; bases not matched to a gene: 3. Germline loops: CDR1 SGHRS, CDR2 YFSETQ. This CDR3 spans 15 amino acids. CDR3 in DNA: TGCGCCAGCAGCTTGTCCCTAGCGGGAGGGGAGACCCAGTACTTC. Translated: CASSLSLAGGETQYF.

This chain uses TRBV20-1 with TRBJ2-2; D is unclear. The germline V gene has CDR1 DFQATT and CDR2 SNEGSKA (reference sequence). The CDR3 runs to 13 residues. V dropped 3 bases and J dropped 1 base, with 6 bases sitting between them. CDR3 residues: CSARTENTGELFF. The DNA of the CDR3 is TGCAGTGCTAGGACTGAGAACACCGGGGAGCTGTTTTTT.

This clonotype occurred many times. This rearrangement joins TRBV29-1 to TRBJ2-5; D might be TRBD2 (6 bases). Trimming left V 6 bases short and J 1 base short, with 9 bases between. From germline, CDR1 is SQVTM and CDR2 ANQGSEA. CDR3 size: 12 residues. CDR3 sequence: CSVRRGQETQYF. CDR3 nucleotide sequence: TGCAGCGTAAGGAGGGGCCAAGAGACCCAGTACTTC. Full variable domain (remainder filled in from reference TRBV29-1 and TRBJ2-5): SAVISQKPSRDICQRGTSLTIQCQVDSQVTMMFWYRQQPGQSLTLIATANQGSEATYESGFVIDKFPISRPNLTFSTLTVSNMSPEDSSIYLCSVRRGQETQYFGPGTRLLVL.

This clonotype was picked up many times. V and J are TRBV12-3 or TRBV12-4 and TRBJ1-5, with 7 bases fitting TRBD1. Germline trimming cut 9 bases from V and 0 bases from J; bases unmatched to any gene: 17. This CDR3 is built from 18 residues. The CDR3 reads CASGIGDRSMVSNQPQHF. DNA of the CDR3: TGTGCCAGTGGCATTGGGGACAGATCGATGGTTAGCAATCAGCCCCAGCATTTT.

This clonotype appeared a few times. The V and J genes are TRBV20-1 and TRBJ2-5; weak D call: TRBD2 (6 bases). The CDR3 contains 13 residues. Trimming stripped 1 base from V and 9 bases from J, with 15 bases between. Germline V gene data show CDR1 as DFQATT and CDR2 as SNEGSKA (reference sequence). The CDR3 sequence: CSARGGGDPPQYF. DNA for the CDR3: TGCAGTGCTAGAGGGGGCGGGGACCCCCCCCAGTACTTC.

The chain joins TRBV27 to TRBJ2-7, with 10 bases that match TRBD1. The CDR3 is 15 amino acids. The ends lost 2 bases at V and 7 bases at J; junction bases unmatched: 8. The germline V gene encodes CDR1 MNHEY and CDR2 SMNVEV (reference sequence). CDR3 sequence reads: CASSLRGDRGREQYF. The CDR3 DNA sequence: TGTGCCAGCAGTTTACGGGGCGACAGGGGGCGTGAGCAGTACTTC.

This clonotype was recorded at least ten times. This chain links TRBV5-4 with TRBJ2-5; TRBD1 matches at 10 bases. This CDR3 contains 19 residues. Germline loops: CDR1 SGHNT, CDR2 YYREEE (reference sequence). The V segment lost 0 bases and the J segment 4 bases; nucleotides outside the gene matches: 15. The DNA of the CDR3 is TGTGCCAGCAGCTTGGGATTCGGGGACAGGGGATTTAATGGAGAGACCCAGTACTTC. Amino acid sequence: CASSLGFGDRGFNGETQYF.

The chain has TRBV5-1 and TRBJ2-7; D uncertain. Germline loops: CDR1 SGHRS, CDR2 YFSETQ. The V gene lost 1 base and the J gene lost 2 bases, with 7 bases spanning the gap. The length of the CDR3 is 13 residues. Here the CDR3 DNA reads TGCGCCAGCAGCTTGAATCAGCCCTACGAGCAGTACTTC. Translated: CASSLNQPYEQYF.

This clonotype has a single count. CDR3 coding DNA: TGTGCCAGTCTTAAACGTGGCGCGAGGACGCAGTATTTT. This gives the protein CASLKRGARTQYF. J is TRBJ2-3 and V is TRBV2; the D is unclear. CDR3 size: 13 residues. CDR1 is SNHLY and CDR2 is FYNNEI in the germline V gene. V dropped 9 bases and J dropped 9 bases, with 19 bases sitting between them.

The chain employs TRBV7-3 and TRBJ2-2, with 8 bases fitting TRBD2. J lost 6 bases, V lost 0 bases, and 15 bases had no gene match. The CDR3 has 19 residues. Germline lookup yields CDR1 SGHTA and CDR2 FQGTGA. CDR3 DNA: TGTGCCAGCAGCTTAACCGCCCGGACTAGCCGGCGGGAGGCCGGGGAGCTGTTTTTT. This translates into CASSLTARTSRREAGELFF.

The V gene is TRBV28, the J gene TRBJ1-2; the D is unclear. The germline V gene encodes CDR1 MDHEN and CDR2 SYDVKM. The CDR3 spans 13 residues. V gave up 10 bases and J gave up 7 bases, with 19 bases separating them. CDR3 coding DNA: TGTGCCACCAGCACATCAGGCCCGTTTGGCTACACCTTC. Encoded protein: CATSTSGPFGYTF.

This clonotype was detected ten times or more. The gene calls are TRBV28 and TRBJ1-5; TRBD1 aligns across 9 bases. Trimming took 4 bases from V and 2 from J; bases not matched to a gene: 3. The CDR3 contains 15 residues. Germline CDR1 is MDHEN and CDR2 is SYDVKM. DNA for the CDR3: TGTGCCAGCAGTTGGACAGGGGATGGCAATCAGCCCCAGCATTTT. Translated: CASSWTGDGNQPQHF.

This clonotype was counted only a few times. This rearrangement joins TRBV7-2 to TRBJ2-7, with D perhaps matching TRBD1 or TRBD2 (5 bases each). CDR1 SGHTA and CDR2 FQGNSA come from the germline V gene. V lost 4 bases, J lost 4 bases, and 17 bases lay in between. The CDR3 covers 15 residues. Here the CDR3 DNA reads TGTGCCAGCAGCTCGGGACCAGGTGCGCCATACGAGCAGTACTTC. Encoded protein: CASSSGPGAPYEQYF.

In its sample, this clonotype was seen a few times. The gene calls are TRBV12-3 or TRBV12-4 and TRBJ2-5, with TRBD2 identical over 7 bases. V dropped 0 bases and J dropped 5; count of bases not matched to a gene: 6. The CDR3 runs to 15 residues. The CDR3 sequence is CASSLAGGPAETQYF. For the CDR3, the DNA is TGTGCCAGCAGTTTAGCGGGAGGGCCAGCGGAGACCCAGTACTTC.

CDR3 DNA sequence: TGTGCCAGCAGCTTTGCCCGTAACTCTGGGGCCAACGTCCTGACTTTC. It specifies CASSFARNSGANVLTF. The rearrangement joins TRBV7-3 to TRBJ2-6, with no clear D. Germline CDR1 and CDR2: SGHTA and FQGTGA. With 3 bases removed from V and 0 bases from J, the gap between germline ends came to 9 bases. This CDR3 has 16 residues.

This clonotype was seen many times. The J gene is TRBJ1-1, the V gene TRBV30, with D unclear. The CDR3 totals 15 residues. Germline V lookup: CDR1 GTSNPN, CDR2 SVGIG (reference sequence). V lost 3 bases and J lost 1, with 15 bases in between. CDR3 nucleotides: TGTGCCTGGAGCGACGGCACAAATGGGAACACTGAAGCTTTCTTT. This gives the protein CAWSDGTNGNTEAFF.

This clonotype has more than one count but fewer than ten. The chain uses TRBV20-1 and TRBJ1-5, with D unresolved. Trimming shortened V by 0 bases and J by 6 bases, and 12 bases separated the two germline ends. In germline, CDR1 is DFQATT, CDR2 SNEGSKA (reference sequence). The CDR3 is made up of 14 amino acids. The DNA for the CDR3 is TGCAGTGCTAGAGAGCCTGGTTCGGGTCAGCCCCAGCATTTT. The encoded protein is CSAREPGSGQPQHF.

This clonotype has more than one count but fewer than ten. The V call is TRBV3-1, the J call TRBJ2-7; 7 bases are a match to TRBD2. Germline CDR1 LGHDT, CDR2 YNNKEL (reference sequence). The length of the CDR3 is 13 residues. The J segment lost 6 bases and the V segment lost 2 bases, leaving 4 bases of the junction unmatched. DNA of the CDR3: TGTGCCAGCAGCCAAAGACTAGCCGCCGAGCAGTACTTC. Its translation is CASSQRLAAEQYF.

Many counts were recorded for this clonotype. V and J are TRBV27 and TRBJ1-5; no clear D gene. The germline gives CDR1 MNHEY, CDR2 SMNVEV (reference sequence). This CDR3 has 13 residues. V gave up 5 bases and J gave up 4 bases, with 9 bases separating them. The CDR3 protein is CASSPRGNQPQHF. The CDR3 DNA follows: TGTGCCAGCAGTCCCCGAGGAAATCAGCCCCAGCATTTT.

This clonotype was seen repeatedly, ten times or more. This rearrangement joins TRBV29-1 to TRBJ2-7; D might be TRBD1 (5 bases). V lost 4 bases and J 6 bases, leaving 13 bases between the germline ends. Germline V gene sequence: CDR1 SQVTM, CDR2 ANQGSEA. This CDR3 is 12 amino acids long. In nucleotides, the CDR3 is TGCAGCGTTGTAAGGGGTGGGGCCGAGCAGTACTTC. Amino acids: CSVVRGGAEQYF.

This clonotype was counted many times. The J gene is TRBJ1-5, the V gene TRBV19; maybe TRBD1 (5 bases). CDR3 length: 11 residues. V lost 10 bases to trimming and J lost 9 bases, with 13 bases between them. CDR1 is LNHDA, CDR2 SQIVND, per germline (reference sequence). CDR3 region: CATPPGGPQHF. DNA for the CDR3: TGTGCCACCCCACCGGGGGGGCCCCAGCATTTT.

This clonotype was seen at least ten times. The chain is built from TRBV20-1 and TRBJ2-4; TRBD1 matches at 8 bases. CDR1 is DFQATT and CDR2 is SNEGSKA in the germline V gene (reference sequence). There are 14 residues in the CDR3. The junction had 5 bases not matched to a gene; V was cut back by 0 bases and J by 7 bases. The CDR3 coding sequence is TGCAGTGCTAGAGAACCCACAGGGGGGAACATTCAGTACTTC. Amino acid sequence: CSAREPTGGNIQYF.